A selection of T cell receptor beta chains follows, all from one sample in a study of identical twins' blood T cells. TCRdb re-called the 5' RACE reads with MiXCR, one entry per CDR3 protein. Of 400,000 or so distinct CDR3 sequences listed, roughly 27% were seen once; the top ten hold 6% to 7%. The sequencing input was PBMCs. These receptors were taken from a woman aged 18 to 50 in good health. Both conserved end residues are part of each CDR3. A D gene is named only where the DNA matches it firmly. Some rows have no size entry. The others give once, few or many, or a class for an expanded clone.

d_gene: NA; v_gene: TRBV6-5; abundance: few; j_gene: TRBJ2-3; CDR3nt: TGTGCCAGCAGTTACGAAAGTGGAGCGGACACAGATACGCAGTATTTT; CDR3aa: CASSYESGADTDTQYF
d_gene: NA; v_gene: TRBV30; abundance: many; j_gene: TRBJ1-2; CDR3nt: TGTGCCTGGAGGGCGGGACTCGGGTATGGCTACACCTTC; CDR3aa: CAWRAGLGYGYTF
d_gene: TRBD2; v_gene: TRBV28; abundance: few; j_gene: TRBJ2-1; CDR3nt: TGTGCCAGCAGTTTAAAGCACGGGACTAGCTTCTTC; CDR3aa: CASSLKHGTSFF
d_gene: NA; v_gene: TRBV19; abundance: NA; j_gene: TRBJ1-1; CDR3nt: TGTGCCAGTAGTATAGGGGGTATTAGGAACACTGAAGCTTTCTTT; CDR3aa: CASSIGGIRNTEAFF
d_gene: TRBD2; v_gene: TRBV20-1; abundance: NA; j_gene: TRBJ2-2; CDR3nt: TGCAGTGCTAGAGATGCCGAGCGGGGGGGCGGGGAGCTGTTTTTT; CDR3aa: CSARDAERGGGELFF
d_gene: NA; v_gene: TRBV7-2; abundance: once; j_gene: TRBJ1-4; CDR3nt: TGTGCCAGCAGCTTAAGAAATGAAAAACTGTTTTTT; CDR3aa: CASSLRNEKLFF
d_gene: NA; v_gene: TRBV11-2; abundance: many; j_gene: TRBJ2-3; CDR3nt: TGTGCCAGCAGCTTACAGGGGCTTAGCACAGATACGCAGTATTTT; CDR3aa: CASSLQGLSTDTQYF
d_gene: TRBD1; v_gene: TRBV7-8; abundance: NA; j_gene: TRBJ1-2; CDR3nt: TGTGCCAGCAGCTCACAGGGGAATGGCTACACCTTC; CDR3aa: CASSSQGNGYTF
d_gene: NA; v_gene: TRBV20-1; abundance: few; j_gene: TRBJ1-1; CDR3nt: TGCAGTGCTAGGGATAACGATGAAGCTTTCTTT; CDR3aa: CSARDNDEAFF
d_gene: NA; v_gene: TRBV11-3; abundance: few; j_gene: TRBJ2-1; CDR3nt: TGTGCCAGCCGACCCGGGAGCTCCTACAATGAGCAGTTCTTC; CDR3aa: CASRPGSSYNEQFF